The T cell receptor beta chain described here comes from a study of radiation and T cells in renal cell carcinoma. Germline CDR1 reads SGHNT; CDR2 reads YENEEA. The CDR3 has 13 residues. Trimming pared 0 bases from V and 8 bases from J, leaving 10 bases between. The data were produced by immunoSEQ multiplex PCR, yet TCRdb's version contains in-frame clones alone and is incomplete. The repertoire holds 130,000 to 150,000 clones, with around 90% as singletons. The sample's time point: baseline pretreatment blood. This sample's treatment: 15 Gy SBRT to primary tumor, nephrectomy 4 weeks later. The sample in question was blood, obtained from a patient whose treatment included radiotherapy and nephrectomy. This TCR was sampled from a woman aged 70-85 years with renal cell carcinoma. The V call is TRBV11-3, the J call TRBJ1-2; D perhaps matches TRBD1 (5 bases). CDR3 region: CASSLDPGGGYTF. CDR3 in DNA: TGTGCCAGCAGCTTAGATCCGGGGGGAGGCTACACCTTC.